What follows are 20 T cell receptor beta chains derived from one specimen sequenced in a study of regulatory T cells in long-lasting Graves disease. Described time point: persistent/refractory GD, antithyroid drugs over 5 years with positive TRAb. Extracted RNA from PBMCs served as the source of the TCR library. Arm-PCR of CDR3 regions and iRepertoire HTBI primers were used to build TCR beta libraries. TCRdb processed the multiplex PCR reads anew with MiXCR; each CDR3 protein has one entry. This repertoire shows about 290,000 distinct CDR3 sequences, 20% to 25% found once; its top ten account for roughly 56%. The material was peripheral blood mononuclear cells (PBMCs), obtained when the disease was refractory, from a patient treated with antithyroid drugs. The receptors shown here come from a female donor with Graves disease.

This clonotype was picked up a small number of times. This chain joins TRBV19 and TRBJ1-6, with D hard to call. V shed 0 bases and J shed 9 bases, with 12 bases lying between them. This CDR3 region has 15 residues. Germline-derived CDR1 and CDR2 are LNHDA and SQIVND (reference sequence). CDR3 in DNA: TGTGCCAGTAGTATAGATGGAGCAGCGTCTTCACCCCTCCACTTT. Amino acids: CASSIDGAASSPLHF.

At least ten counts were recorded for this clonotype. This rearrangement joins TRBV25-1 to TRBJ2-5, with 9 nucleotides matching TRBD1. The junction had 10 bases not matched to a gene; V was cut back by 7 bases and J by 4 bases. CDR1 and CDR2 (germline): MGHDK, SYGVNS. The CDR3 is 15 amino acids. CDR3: CASTRETGGRETQYF. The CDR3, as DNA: TGTGCCAGCACTAGGGAAACAGGGGGCCGAGAGACCCAGTACTTC.

In DNA, the CDR3 is TGTGCCAGTAGTACCCGAGCGGGAGGTCCCTCCTACGAGCAGTACTTC. Its protein product is CASSTRAGGPSYEQYF. This sequence joins TRBV19 and TRBJ2-7; 9 positions agree with TRBD2. The length of the CDR3 is 16 residues. Trimming cost V 4 bases and J 0 bases; bases outside gene matches: 7. The germline V gene has CDR1 LNHDA and CDR2 SQIVND (reference sequence). Full variable domain (remainder filled in from reference TRBV19 and TRBJ2-7): DGGITQSPKYLFRKEGQNVTLSCEQNLNHDAMYWYRQDPGQGLRLIYYSQIVNDFQKGDIAEGYSVSREKKESFPLTVTSAQKNPTAFYLCASSTRAGGPSYEQYFGPGTRLTVT.

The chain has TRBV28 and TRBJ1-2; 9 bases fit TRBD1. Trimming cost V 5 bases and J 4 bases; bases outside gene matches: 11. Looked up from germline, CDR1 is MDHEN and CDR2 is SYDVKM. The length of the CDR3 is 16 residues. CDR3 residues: CASSQAGTGIGYGYTF. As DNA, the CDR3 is TGTGCCAGCAGTCAGGCGGGGACAGGGATCGGCTATGGCTACACCTTC.

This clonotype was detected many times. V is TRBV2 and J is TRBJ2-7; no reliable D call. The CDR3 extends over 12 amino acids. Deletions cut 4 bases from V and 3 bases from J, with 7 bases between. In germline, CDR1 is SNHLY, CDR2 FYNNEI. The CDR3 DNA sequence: TGTGCCAGCAGTGGGCTAGGCTACGAGCAGTACTTC. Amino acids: CASSGLGYEQYF.

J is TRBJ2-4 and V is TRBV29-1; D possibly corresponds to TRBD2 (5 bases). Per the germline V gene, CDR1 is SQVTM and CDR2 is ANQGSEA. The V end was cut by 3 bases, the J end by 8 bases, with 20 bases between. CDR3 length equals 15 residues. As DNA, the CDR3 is TGCAGCGTTGAGGGCGGCAGCGGCGTGTATGACATTCAGTACTTC. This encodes CSVEGGSGVYDIQYF.

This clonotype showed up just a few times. CDR3 region: CASSSGPQGPYEQYF. The DNA for the CDR3 is TGTGCCAGCAGTTCCGGGCCCCAGGGCCCCTACGAGCAGTACTTC. The V gene is TRBV28, the J gene TRBJ2-7; D perhaps matches TRBD1 (5 bases). CDR1 MDHEN and CDR2 SYDVKM come from the germline V gene. This CDR3 has 15 amino acids. Trimming shortened V by 4 bases and J by 2 bases, and 15 bases separated the two germline ends.

In DNA form, the CDR3 reads TGTGCCAGCAGCCAGCTTACAGGGGGAGCGAGTGGCTACACCTTC. It translates to CASSQLTGGASGYTF. V gene TRBV3-1 combines with J gene TRBJ1-2; 8 bases align to TRBD1. Germline V gene lookup returns CDR1 LGHDT and CDR2 YNNKEL (reference sequence). Trimming took 3 bases from V and 7 from J; bases not matched to a gene: 10. The CDR3 is 15 amino acids.

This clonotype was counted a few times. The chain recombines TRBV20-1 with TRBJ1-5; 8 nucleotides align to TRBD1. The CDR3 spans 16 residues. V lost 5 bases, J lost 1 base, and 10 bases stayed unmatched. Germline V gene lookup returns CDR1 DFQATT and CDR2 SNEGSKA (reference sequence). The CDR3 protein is CSAGQGVVTSNQPQHF. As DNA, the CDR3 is TGCAGTGCTGGACAGGGTGTGGTAACGAGCAATCAGCCCCAGCATTTT.

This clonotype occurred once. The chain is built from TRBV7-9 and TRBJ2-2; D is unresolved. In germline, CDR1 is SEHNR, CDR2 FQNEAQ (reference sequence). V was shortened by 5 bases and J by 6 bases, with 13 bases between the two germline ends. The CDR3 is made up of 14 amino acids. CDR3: CASSQGRFPGELFF. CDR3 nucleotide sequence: TGTGCCAGCAGCCAAGGACGGTTTCCCGGGGAGCTGTTTTTT.

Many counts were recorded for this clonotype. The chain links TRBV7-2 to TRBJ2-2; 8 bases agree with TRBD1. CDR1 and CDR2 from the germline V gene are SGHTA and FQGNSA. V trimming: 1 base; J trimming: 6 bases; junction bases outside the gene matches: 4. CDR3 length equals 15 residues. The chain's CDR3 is CASSLGRGRSGELFF. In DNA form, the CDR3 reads TGTGCCAGCAGCTTAGGCAGGGGGCGTTCCGGGGAGCTGTTTTTT.

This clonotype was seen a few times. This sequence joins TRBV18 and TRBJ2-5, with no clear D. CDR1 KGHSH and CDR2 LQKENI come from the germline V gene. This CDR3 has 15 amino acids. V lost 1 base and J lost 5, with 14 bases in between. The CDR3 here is CASSPQRGSEETQYF. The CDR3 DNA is TGTGCCAGCTCACCACAAAGAGGCTCTGAGGAGACCCAGTACTTC.

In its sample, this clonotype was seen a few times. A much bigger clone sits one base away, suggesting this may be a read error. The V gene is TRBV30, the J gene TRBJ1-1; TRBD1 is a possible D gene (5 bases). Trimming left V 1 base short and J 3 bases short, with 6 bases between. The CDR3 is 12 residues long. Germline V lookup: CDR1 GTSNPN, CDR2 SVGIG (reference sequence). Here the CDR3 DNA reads TGTGCCTGGAGTGGAGGGGACACTGAAGCTTTCTTT. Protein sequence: CAWSGGDTEAFF.

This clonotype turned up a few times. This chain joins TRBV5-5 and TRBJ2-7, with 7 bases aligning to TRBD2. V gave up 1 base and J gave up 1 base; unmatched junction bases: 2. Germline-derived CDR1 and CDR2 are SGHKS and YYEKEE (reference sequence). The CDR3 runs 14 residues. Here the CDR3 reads CASSLPLASYEQYF. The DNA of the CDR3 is TGTGCCAGCAGCTTGCCACTAGCGTCCTACGAGCAGTACTTC.

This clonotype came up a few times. The CDR3 sequence is CSSETGGRLDSPLHF. CDR3 coding DNA: TGCAGCTCCGAGACAGGGGGAAGATTGGACTCACCCCTCCACTTT. This chain joins TRBV29-1 and TRBJ1-6; 9 positions match TRBD1. Germline V gene data show CDR1 as SQVTM and CDR2 as ANQGSEA. The length of the CDR3 is 15 residues. V gave up 8 bases and J gave up 10 bases; unmatched junction bases: 15.

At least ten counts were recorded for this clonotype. As DNA, the CDR3 is TGTGCCAGCAGCGGGGACGGTAGTATCTATGGCTACACCTTC. Its translation: CASSGDGSIYGYTF. V usage is TRBV5-6 and J usage is TRBJ1-2, with D tentatively TRBD1 (5 bases). CDR3 length: 14 residues. Trimming stripped 4 bases from V and 4 bases from J, with 14 bases between. In germline, CDR1 is SGHDT, CDR2 YYEEEE.

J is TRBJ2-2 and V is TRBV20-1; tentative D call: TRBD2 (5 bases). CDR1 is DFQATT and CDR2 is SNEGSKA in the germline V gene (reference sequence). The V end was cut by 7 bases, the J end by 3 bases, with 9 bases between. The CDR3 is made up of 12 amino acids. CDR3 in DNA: TGCAGTGGAGGGAAGGACACCGGGGAGCTGTTTTTT. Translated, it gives CSGGKDTGELFF.

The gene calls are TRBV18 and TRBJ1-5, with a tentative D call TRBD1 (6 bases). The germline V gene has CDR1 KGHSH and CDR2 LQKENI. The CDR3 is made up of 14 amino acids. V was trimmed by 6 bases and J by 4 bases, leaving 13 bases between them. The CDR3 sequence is CASSQQGWNQPQHF. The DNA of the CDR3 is TGTGCCAGCTCTCAACAGGGTTGGAATCAGCCCCAGCATTTT.

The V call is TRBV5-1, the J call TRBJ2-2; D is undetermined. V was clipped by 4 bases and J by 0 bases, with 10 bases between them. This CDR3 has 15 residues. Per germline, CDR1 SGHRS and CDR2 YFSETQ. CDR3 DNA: TGCGCCAGCAGCCGGACCTCTCCGAACACCGGGGAGCTGTTTTTT. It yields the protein CASSRTSPNTGELFF.

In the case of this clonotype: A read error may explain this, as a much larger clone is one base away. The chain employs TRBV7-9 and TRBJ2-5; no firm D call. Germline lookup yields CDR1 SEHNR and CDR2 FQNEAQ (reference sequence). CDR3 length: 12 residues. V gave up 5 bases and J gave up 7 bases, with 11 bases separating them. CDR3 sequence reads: CASSKETLTQYF. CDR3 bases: TGTGCCAGCAGCAAAGAAACGCTGACCCAGTACTTC.